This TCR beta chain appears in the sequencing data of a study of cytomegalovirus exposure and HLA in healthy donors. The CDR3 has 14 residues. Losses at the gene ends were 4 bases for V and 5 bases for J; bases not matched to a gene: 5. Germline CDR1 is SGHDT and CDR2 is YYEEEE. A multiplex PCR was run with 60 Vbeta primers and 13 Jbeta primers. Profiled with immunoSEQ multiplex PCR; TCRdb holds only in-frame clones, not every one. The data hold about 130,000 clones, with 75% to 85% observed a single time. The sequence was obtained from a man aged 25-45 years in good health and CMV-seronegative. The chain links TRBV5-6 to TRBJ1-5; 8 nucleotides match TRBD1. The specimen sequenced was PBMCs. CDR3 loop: CASSRTGNDQPQHF. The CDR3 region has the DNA TGTGCCAGCAGCCGGACAGGGAATGATCAGCCCCAGCATTTT.